The next 7 T cell receptor beta chains were all read from a single sample in a study of T-cell reconstitution after alpha-beta-depleted transplantation in children. The TCRbeta library incorporated unique molecular identifiers. MiXCR was run by TCRdb on the PCR reads, yielding one entry per CDR3 protein. Here the sample spans more than 250,000 distinct CDR3 sequences, 9.5% to 10% being singletons. The sample here was PBMCs from the stem cell graft donor, taken from the stem cell graft. Receptors were obtained from a human donor who donated a stem cell graft to a child with SCID.

This clonotype was picked up a small number of times. V is TRBV5-1 and J is TRBJ2-2, with D possibly matching TRBD1 (6 bases). The germline gives CDR1 SGHRS, CDR2 YFSETQ. The CDR3 totals 14 residues. The V end lost 4 bases, the J end lost 4 bases, and 11 bases lay between the germline ends. Written as DNA, the CDR3 is TGCGCCAGCAGCACTACAGGGTCCACCGGGGAGCTGTTTTTT. It yields the protein CASSTTGSTGELFF.

This clonotype has more than one count but fewer than ten. In DNA form, the CDR3 reads TGTGCCAGCAGCTTAGATGTTGTAGGCATCAGGCCCCAGCATTTT. It is translated as CASSLDVVGIRPQHF. The V call is TRBV7-2, the J call TRBJ1-5; D unclear. CDR1 is SGHTA and CDR2 is FQGNSA in the germline V gene. V was cut by 1 base and J by 9 bases, with 16 bases left in between. The CDR3 is 15 amino acids.

The rearrangement links TRBV25-1 to TRBJ2-7; D is unresolved. Germline CDR1 reads MGHDK; CDR2 reads SYGVNS. The CDR3 contains 11 residues. The ends were cut back, 7 bases at V and 3 bases at J, with 7 bases in the middle. The CDR3 loop reads CASMAFYEQYF. In nucleotides, the CDR3 is TGTGCCAGCATGGCCTTCTACGAGCAGTACTTC.

This clonotype was seen more than once but under ten times. The rearrangement links TRBV20-1 to TRBJ2-1, with 10 bases aligning to TRBD1. The J segment lost 7 bases and the V segment lost 6 bases, leaving 6 bases of the junction unmatched. CDR1 is DFQATT and CDR2 is SNEGSKA in the germline V gene (reference sequence). The CDR3 has 13 amino acids. Here the CDR3 reads CSAPGQGWNEQFF. CDR3 nucleotide sequence: TGCAGTGCACCGGGACAGGGGTGGAATGAGCAGTTCTTC.

The gene calls are TRBV20-1 and TRBJ1-4; D unclear. With 0 bases removed from V and 7 bases from J, the gap between germline ends came to 15 bases. The CDR3 covers 15 residues. Looked up from germline, CDR1 is DFQATT and CDR2 is SNEGSKA (reference sequence). CDR3 coding DNA: TGCAGTGCTAGAGAGTCTGGGGTGATAGGTGAAAAACTGTTTTTT. This gives the protein CSARESGVIGEKLFF.

This clonotype was found a few times. The gene calls are TRBV3-1 and TRBJ1-2; no definite D call. Germline V CDR1 and CDR2: LGHDT, YNNKEL (reference sequence). With 1 base removed from V and 3 bases from J, the gap between germline ends came to 9 bases. There are 14 residues in the CDR3. CDR3 amino acids: CASSQGWRDYGYTF. Written as DNA, the CDR3 is TGTGCCAGCAGCCAAGGTTGGCGGGACTATGGCTACACCTTC.

This clonotype has more than one count but fewer than ten. J is TRBJ2-3 and V is TRBV27, with 8 bases fitting TRBD2. The CDR3 spans 16 residues. J was trimmed by 2 bases and V by 2 bases; bases with no gene match: 6. Germline CDR1 and CDR2: MNHEY and SMNVEV (reference sequence). The CDR3 region is CASSLGGGLNTDTQYF. The CDR3 region has the DNA TGTGCCAGCAGTTTAGGCGGGGGGCTTAACACAGATACGCAGTATTTT.